Each of the 29 T cell receptor beta chains below was sequenced from the same sample in a study of tumor and adjacent non-tumor tissue in lung cancer. This sample's RNA came from whole unsorted tissue. More than 3 cm separated this lung sample from the edge of the tumor. A modified ARM-PCR protocol with three rounds of nested PCR amplified TCRbeta. MiXCR was run by TCRdb on the multiplex PCR reads, yielding one entry per CDR3 protein. This sample has approximately 53,000 distinct CDR3 sequences, with roughly 69% found just once. The specimen sequenced was distant non-tumor lung tissue. Source of these receptors: a woman aged 55-70 years with non-small cell lung cancer.

This clonotype was seen once. The junction differs from germline at one of its ends, possibly a read error. This chain links TRBV12-3 or TRBV12-4 with TRBJ2-3, with 13 positions matching TRBD2. The CDR3 spans 16 residues. The chain's CDR3 is CGSSTTSGGSTDMQYF. The DNA of the CDR3 is TGTGGCAGCAGTACGACTAGCGGGGGGTCTACGGATATGCAGTATTTT.

The chain combines TRBV4-1 with TRBJ2-2, with TRBD2 matching over 8 bases. V shed 8 bases and J 1 base; nucleotides not matched to a gene: 21. Germline V lookup: CDR1 MGHRA, CDR2 YSYEKL. The CDR3 sequence is 20 residues long. CDR3 sequence: CASCQERLRTSNRNTGELFF. DNA of the CDR3: TGCGCCAGCTGTCAAGAGCGGTTAAGGACTAGCAATAGGAACACCGGGGAGCTGTTTTTT.

A note on this clonotype: The limits of the CDR3 on the DNA are not certain, so only TCRdb's listed CDR3 is given. This rearrangement joins TRBV11-2 to TRBJ1-4; TRBD1, the table's D call, lacks a check against the DNA. Germline V gene data show CDR1 as SGHAT and CDR2 as FQNNGV. Ends included, the CDR3 has 17 residues. CDR3 in amino acids: CASSLVGQGARDVKLFF.

On this clonotype: It is likely a read error, because the conserved phenylalanine at the end of the CDR3 is missing. The V call is TRBV4-1, the J call TRBJ1-5, with a possible D match to TRBD1 (5 bases). Germline values: CDR1 MGHRA, CDR2 YSYEKL. CDR3 length: 13 residues. The CDR3: CASCQDQGQPQHS. Here the CDR3 DNA reads TGCGCCAGCTGCCAAGATCAGGGTCAGCCCCAGCATTCT.

As for this clonotype: Germline and junction disagree at one end, which may indicate a read error. The chain links TRBV28 to TRBJ1-2; 8 nucleotides line up with TRBD1. The CDR3 is 16 residues long. The germline V gene encodes CDR1 MDHEN and CDR2 SYDVKM. This chain's CDR3 is CAGSLSIQGQANGYTF. The CDR3 DNA reads as TGTGCCGGCAGTTTATCCATACAGGGACAGGCAAATGGCTACACCTTC.

Note on this clonotype: The missing conserved phenylalanine or tryptophan at the end of this CDR3 makes a read error likely. No DNA is shown, since the ends of the CDR3 on it are uncertain; the CDR3 is the one TCRdb lists. The chain joins TRBV6-5 to TRBJ1-6; whether TRBD1, the table's D call, matches the DNA was not checked. From its first to its last residue, the CDR3 has 13 amino acids. CDR1 is MNHEY, CDR2 SVGAGI, per germline. The CDR3 region is CASSYRRDSGFIY.

Concerning this clonotype itself: As the CDR3 is not closed by the conserved phenylalanine or tryptophan, this likely results from a read error. The chain has TRBV29-1 and TRBJ2-4; 8 nucleotides agree with TRBD1. Germline V gene data show CDR1 as SQVTM and CDR2 as ANQGSEA. The CDR3 length is 14 residues. The J segment lost 6 bases and the V segment lost 7 bases, leaving 11 bases of the junction unmatched. CDR3 sequence reads: CSAGVRGLGNIQYI. The DNA of the CDR3 is TGCAGCGCCGGGGTCAGGGGGCTTGGAAACATTCAGTACATC.

Concerning this clonotype itself: One end of the junction is discordant with germline, which a read error may explain. The chain uses TRBV12-3 or TRBV12-4 and TRBJ1-1, with 9 bases matching TRBD1. This CDR3 has 15 residues. The CDR3 nucleotides are TGTGCCAGCAGTCTATCCCGGACAGGGGTAGCTGAAGCTTACTTT. Amino acids: CASSLSRTGVAEAYF.

The chain recombines TRBV6-5 with TRBJ1-2; 9 bases are shared with TRBD1. Germline V gene lookup returns CDR1 MNHEY and CDR2 SVGAGI. V dropped 6 bases and J dropped 11; count of bases not matched to a gene: 7. The length of the CDR3 is 12 residues. The CDR3 spells CASRRQGDSYTF. The CDR3 DNA reads TGTGCCAGCAGACGACAGGGGGATAGTTACACCTTC.

On this clonotype itself: One junction end disagrees with the germline gene, perhaps due to a read error. The chain employs TRBV11-2 and TRBJ2-7, with D uncertain. The CDR3 consists of 14 residues. The germline V gene has CDR1 SGHAT and CDR2 FQNNGV. The chain's CDR3 is CTSSLGPGICEQYF. The CDR3, as DNA: TGTACCAGCAGCTTAGGGCCCGGAATCTGCGAGCAATACTTC.

This clonotype was counted at least ten times. CDR3 DNA: TGCGCCAGCAGCCCCACCATCAGGGGTGAAGCTTTCTTT. Amino acid sequence: CASSPTIRGEAFF. V and J are TRBV4-3 and TRBJ1-1; D may be TRBD1 (6 bases). The V end lost 4 bases, the J end lost 7 bases, and 13 bases lay between the germline ends. This CDR3 contains 13 residues. Germline V gene sequence: CDR1 LGHNA, CDR2 YSLEER.

The V and J genes are TRBV28 and TRBJ2-5, with a tentative D call TRBD2 (6 bases). CDR1 and CDR2 (germline): MDHEN, SYDVKM. V lost 3 bases, J lost 6 bases, and 14 bases lay in between. The CDR3 has 14 amino acids. The CDR3 region is CASSFDMGGKTQYF. In DNA form, the CDR3 reads TGTGCCAGCAGTTTCGACATGGGGGGAAAGACCCAGTACTTC.

The J gene is TRBJ2-2, the V gene TRBV4-3; D is possibly TRBD1 or TRBD2 (6 bases each). The V and J ends lost 7 bases and 7 bases respectively, with 16 bases between them. Germline loops: CDR1 LGHNA, CDR2 YSLEER. The CDR3 is made up of 14 amino acids. The CDR3 nucleotides are TGCGCCAGCAACCCGGGGGCCCGAAGCGGGGAGCTGTTTTTT. It is translated as CASNPGARSGELFF.

This chain connects TRBV6-5 to TRBJ2-3; 12 positions match TRBD2. The CDR3 length is 15 residues. With 6 bases clipped from V and 12 bases from J, the junction kept 13 bases outside the gene matches. CDR1 and CDR2 from the germline V gene are MNHEY and SVGAGI. The CDR3 sequence: CASSLAGGPTGTQYF. The CDR3 DNA reads TGTGCCAGCAGCCTAGCGGGGGGGCCGACAGGTACACAGTATTTT.

To note about this clonotype: This may come from a read error, since a much larger clone is one base off. This chain uses TRBV11-2 with TRBJ1-1, with D hard to call. The germline CDR1 and CDR2 sequences are SGHAT and FQNNGV. V dropped 5 bases and J dropped 5 bases, with 12 bases sitting between them. This CDR3 is 13 amino acids long. CDR3 sequence: CASSLHRRTEAFF. CDR3 bases: TGTGCCAGCAGCCTCCATAGGAGGACTGAAGCTTTCTTT. The entire variable domain, with the rest obtained from reference TRBV11-2 and TRBJ1-1, is as follows: EAGVAQSPRYKIIEKRQSVAFWCNPISGHATLYWYQQILGQGPKLLIQFQNNGVVDDSQLPKDRFSAERLKGVDSTLKIQPAKLEDSAVYLCASSLHRRTEAFFGQGTRLTVV.

By share, this clonotype counts as medium-sized. The V gene is TRBV6-6, the J gene TRBJ2-7, with 7 bases fitting TRBD2. The germline V gene has CDR1 MNHNY and CDR2 SVGAGI (reference sequence). The CDR3 has 15 amino acids. Unmatched junction bases numbered 7, after V lost 5 bases and J lost 0 bases. The CDR3 DNA follows: TGTGCCAGCAGTGGCGTAAGCGGGAACTCCTACGAGCAGTACTTC. Translated: CASSGVSGNSYEQYF.

This clonotype was seen once. No conserved phenylalanine or tryptophan ends this CDR3, so it is likely a read error. The gene calls are TRBV5-4 and TRBJ2-3; 15 bases are shared with TRBD2. J was trimmed by 5 bases and V by 5 bases; bases with no gene match: 9. CDR1 and CDR2 from the germline V gene are SGHNT and YYREEE (reference sequence). The CDR3 totals 17 residues. CDR3 region: CASSVGLAGGGRDTQYL. The CDR3 DNA sequence: TGTGCCAGCAGTGTGGGACTAGCGGGGGGAGGTAGAGATACGCAGTATTTA.

This clonotype was detected once. The V call is TRBV11-3, the J call TRBJ1-3; D gene ambiguous. Germline V gene lookup returns CDR1 SGHNT and CDR2 YENEEA. V was shortened by 6 bases and J by 8 bases, with 8 bases between the two germline ends. The CDR3 contains 11 residues. CDR3 loop: CASSQEDTIYF. CDR3 sequence (DNA): TGTGCCAGCAGTCAGGAGGACACCATATATTTT.

As for this clonotype: At one end, the junction sequence differs from germline, possibly due to a read error. The genes are TRBV12-3 or TRBV12-4 and TRBJ1-1; D may be TRBD1 (5 bases). The CDR3 is 12 residues long. The CDR3 DNA follows: TGTGCCGGCAGTTTCGGGGCCCCTGAAGCTTTCTTC. Amino acids: CAGSFGAPEAFF.

Turning to this clonotype: At one of its ends the junction is not consistent with the germline gene, which may arise from a read error. The chain joins TRBV6-5 to TRBJ2-5, with D maybe TRBD1 (6 bases). The CDR3 is made up of 14 amino acids. The germline gives CDR1 MNHEY, CDR2 SVGAGI. For the CDR3, the DNA is TGCGCCAGCAGTCGGATAGGGGGTCAAGAGACCCAGTACTTC. Translated: CASSRIGGQETQYF.

This clonotype was detected once. Likely a read error: the CDR3 ends without its conserved phenylalanine or tryptophan. The chain links TRBV12-3 or TRBV12-4 to TRBJ1-2, with D possibly TRBD1 on 6 matching bases. CDR3 length equals 17 residues. The CDR3 DNA sequence: TGTGCCAGCAGTTCCAGGGGCGGTGGAGGTTCTAACCATGGCTACACCCTC. It codes for CASSSRGGGGSNHGYTL.

This clonotype was seen once. At one end the junction does not follow the germline gene, possibly because of a read error. This chain links TRBV28 with TRBJ2-7, with TRBD2 matching 8 bases. The CDR3 totals 18 residues. Germline V CDR1 and CDR2: MDHEN, SYDVKM. CDR3 in DNA: TGTGCCAGCAGTTCCGTGACTAGCGCCCCGACGCCGCTCTACGAGCAATACTTC. Residues: CASSSVTSAPTPLYEQYF.

A word on this clonotype: It is likely a read error, because the conserved phenylalanine at the end of the CDR3 is missing. This chain links TRBV10-3 with TRBJ2-1, with a tentative D call TRBD2 (6 bases). The V end lost 7 bases, the J end lost 4 bases, and 17 bases lay between the germline ends. In germline, CDR1 is ENHRY, CDR2 SYGVKD. This CDR3 spans 15 amino acids. Here the CDR3 reads CAITVGSGEYNEQFL. CDR3 coding DNA: TGTGCCATCACTGTAGGTAGCGGCGAGTACAATGAGCAGTTCTTA.

Worth noting for this clonotype: This may be a read error, as it is one base from a much larger clone. V usage is TRBV7-9 and J usage is TRBJ2-7; D might be TRBD2 (6 bases). Per germline, CDR1 SEHNR and CDR2 FQNEAQ (reference sequence). The CDR3 runs to 13 residues. CDR3 in DNA: TGTGCCAGCAGCTTAGACGGAGGGATCGAGGGGAACTTC. As protein: CASSLDGGIEGNF.

The chain uses TRBV12-3 or TRBV12-4 and TRBJ1-1; no definite D call. The V gene lost 6 bases and the J gene lost 11 bases, with 16 bases spanning the gap. This CDR3 spans 12 amino acids. The chain's CDR3 is CASRSRAGRAFF. CDR3 DNA sequence: TGTGCCAGCAGATCACGGGCAGGCCGTGCTTTCTTT.

This clonotype was detected only once. Its ends do not fully match the called genes, so a read error is possible. The CDR3 DNA is TGTACCTGGACTCCGGGACAGGGGTTGAAGCGAGCCGAGCAGTACTTC. The encoded protein is CTWTPGQGLKRAEQYF. The chain employs TRBV30 and TRBJ2-7; TRBD1 agrees at 10 bases. The CDR3 length is 16 residues. Germline CDR1 and CDR2: GTSNPN and SVGIG (reference sequence). Supplemented by reference TRBV30 and TRBJ2-7, the full variable domain reads SQTIHQWPATLVQPVGSPLSLECTVEGTSNPNLYWYRQAAGRGLQLLFYSVGIGQISSEVPQNLSASRPQDRQFILSSKKLLLSDSGFYLCTWTPGQGLKRAEQYFGPGTRLTVT.

This clonotype appeared a single time. One end of the junction fails to match germline, which may point to a read error. The chain employs TRBV12-3 or TRBV12-4 and TRBJ2-6; TRBD2 aligns across 13 bases. The CDR3 is made up of 18 amino acids. The CDR3 region is CASSSRRLAGGGANVLTF. In DNA form, the CDR3 reads TGTGCCAGTAGTTCCAGAAGACTAGCGGGAGGTGGGGCCAACGTCCTGACTTTC.

This clonotype appeared many times. This chain joins TRBV20-1 and TRBJ2-5, with TRBD2 matching over 7 bases. Germline V gene sequence: CDR1 DFQATT, CDR2 SNEGSKA (reference sequence). There are 15 residues in the CDR3. V lost 0 bases to trimming and J lost 5 bases; unmatched junction nucleotides: 9. The CDR3 coding sequence is TGCAGTGCTAGAGATCAGGAAGCGGGGTGGGAGACCCAGTACTTC. Its translation is CSARDQEAGWETQYF.

V is TRBV11-2 and J is TRBJ2-7; tentative D call: TRBD1 (7 bases). Germline V gene lookup returns CDR1 SGHAT and CDR2 FQNNGV. Trimming removed 1 base at V and 6 bases at J, with 16 bases between. There are 15 residues in the CDR3. This CDR3 is CASSLAGGTTCEQYF. The CDR3 DNA reads as TGTGCCAGCAGCTTAGCAGGGGGGACCACCTGCGAGCAGTACTTC.